The 23 T cell receptor beta chains below come from one sample, sequenced in a study of blood T cell repertoires in COVID-19. Produced via immunoSEQ multiplex PCR; TCRdb's table is partial and in-frame only. The sample lists 120,000 or so clones; around 85% were seen once. The sample comprised peripheral blood. The receptors were sampled from a man between 65 and 80 years old who had recovered from COVID-19.

This clone has a handful of counts. The V call is TRBV27, the J call TRBJ1-6; 7 bases match TRBD1. Trimming at V came to 3 bases and at J to 5 bases, leaving 7 bases not matched to a gene. Germline V gene data show CDR1 as MNHEY and CDR2 as SMNVEV (reference sequence). CDR3 length equals 16 residues. The CDR3: CASSLNRGVDNSPLHF. CDR3 coding DNA: TGTGCCAGCAGTTTGAACAGGGGCGTTGATAATTCACCCCTCCACTTT.

This chain uses TRBV6-5 with TRBJ2-3; D not certain. The CDR3 is 14 residues long. Germline values: CDR1 MNHEY, CDR2 SVGAGI. The V end was cut by 6 bases, the J end by 1 base, with 11 bases between. The CDR3 DNA follows: TGTGCCAGCAGAGACGAGCAGGGCACAGATACGCAGTATTTT. Translation gives CASRDEQGTDTQYF.

The V call is TRBV15, the J call TRBJ2-7; D is possibly TRBD2 (5 bases). The CDR3 spans 14 residues. The V and J ends lost 1 base and 2 bases respectively, with 9 bases between them. Germline V lookup: CDR1 LNHNV, CDR2 YYDKDF (reference sequence). The CDR3 coding sequence is TGTGCCACCAGCAGAGGTGGTAGCGCCTACGAGCAGTACTTC. It specifies CATSRGGSAYEQYF.

This chain uses TRBV28 with TRBJ2-7; D is uncertain. The CDR3 loop spans 11 amino acids. V shed 2 bases and J shed 5 bases, with 4 bases lying between them. The germline V gene encodes CDR1 MDHEN and CDR2 SYDVKM. The chain's CDR3 is CASSLLNEQYF. In DNA form, the CDR3 reads TGTGCCAGCAGTTTACTAAACGAGCAGTACTTC.

The rearrangement links TRBV28 to TRBJ1-5; 7 nucleotides line up with TRBD1. V dropped 5 bases and J dropped 2; count of bases not matched to a gene: 12. The CDR3 is 17 amino acids. Germline V gene sequence: CDR1 MDHEN, CDR2 SYDVKM. The CDR3 region has the DNA TGTGCCAGCAGTCAAATCAGGGGGAGTTGGGGCAATCAGCCCCAGCATTTT. It is translated as CASSQIRGSWGNQPQHF.

The genes are TRBV5-1 and TRBJ2-1; D gene uncertain. V shed 0 bases and J shed 6 bases, with 10 bases lying between them. The germline CDR1 and CDR2 sequences are SGHRS and YFSETQ. This CDR3 is built from 14 residues. The CDR3 DNA follows: TGCGCCAGCAGCTTGGAGCAACTCTTCAATGAGCAGTTCTTC. This gives the protein CASSLEQLFNEQFF.

The chain combines TRBV3-1 (or the pseudogene TRBV3-2) with TRBJ1-4; 7 bases are shared with TRBD1. Germline CDR1 is LGHDT and CDR2 is YNNKEL (reference sequence). V dropped 3 bases and J dropped 8; count of bases not matched to a gene: 12. CDR3 length: 16 residues. CDR3 nucleotide sequence: TGTGCCAGCAGCCAGGTAACAGGGGCTATTGGAGAAAAACTGTTTTTT. Amino acid sequence: CASSQVTGAIGEKLFF.

This clone has only one observation. This sequence joins TRBV2 and TRBJ1-1; 7 nucleotides align to TRBD1. The junction had 2 bases not matched to a gene; V was cut back by 7 bases and J by 0 bases. Germline V gene lookup returns CDR1 SNHLY and CDR2 FYNNEI. This CDR3 has 13 amino acids. The CDR3 nucleotides are TGTGCCAGCAAGGGACAGATGAACACTGAAGCTTTCTTT. This gives the protein CASKGQMNTEAFF.

This clone was picked up a small number of times. The rearrangement joins TRBV5-1 to TRBJ2-7; TRBD1 agrees at 9 bases. The CDR3 is made up of 15 amino acids. V gave up 3 bases and J gave up 5 bases; unmatched junction bases: 9. Germline V CDR1 and CDR2: SGHRS, YFSETQ. The CDR3: CASSYEGTGFHEQYF. CDR3 nucleotide sequence: TGCGCCAGCAGCTATGAAGGGACAGGGTTCCACGAGCAGTACTTC.

This clone appeared a few times. This chain links TRBV10-1 with TRBJ2-1; D may be TRBD2 (6 bases). Germline V gene sequence: CDR1 WNHNN, CDR2 SYGVQD (reference sequence). The CDR3 contains 15 residues. V lost 2 bases and J lost 0, with 8 bases in between. The CDR3 sequence is CASSEAGSSYNEQFF. The CDR3 bases are TGCGCCAGCAGTGAGGCGGGGAGCTCCTACAATGAGCAGTTCTTC.

The genes are TRBV19 and TRBJ2-5, with 11 bases aligning to TRBD2. The CDR3 consists of 14 residues. The germline CDR1 and CDR2 sequences are LNHDA and SQIVND (reference sequence). V dropped 9 bases and J dropped 5; count of bases not matched to a gene: 8. The DNA for the CDR3 is TGTGCCAGCGTTAGCGGGAGGGCAGGGGAGACCCAGTACTTC. As protein: CASVSGRAGETQYF.

V usage is TRBV13 and J usage is TRBJ2-1, with no clear D. Germline V gene lookup returns CDR1 PRHDT and CDR2 FYEKMQ (reference sequence). Trimming pared 5 bases from V and 4 bases from J, leaving 12 bases between. This CDR3 is built from 14 residues. The CDR3 loop is CASSPPVDYNEQFF. The CDR3 nucleotides read TGTGCCAGCAGCCCACCGGTCGATTACAATGAGCAGTTCTTC.

V gene TRBV3-1 (or the pseudogene TRBV3-2) combines with J gene TRBJ2-7; 8 bases fit TRBD2. V lost 0 bases to trimming and J lost 2 bases; unmatched junction nucleotides: 3. The CDR3 runs to 15 residues. CDR1 and CDR2 (germline): LGHDT, YNNKEL (reference sequence). CDR3 sequence (DNA): TGTGCCAGCAGCCAAGATGAACTAGCGGCCTACGAGCAGTACTTC. Amino acids: CASSQDELAAYEQYF.

Judged by abundance, this clone is medium-sized. The chain employs TRBV30 and TRBJ1-1; 9 bases align to TRBD1. This CDR3 comprises 13 residues. CDR1 and CDR2 (germline): GTSNPN, SVGIG (reference sequence). Unmatched junction bases numbered 7, after V lost 1 base and J lost 10 bases. The CDR3 is CAWSGQGGFRAFF. DNA of the CDR3: TGTGCCTGGAGTGGACAGGGGGGGTTCCGAGCTTTCTTT. The entire variable domain, with the rest obtained from reference TRBV30 and TRBJ1-1, is as follows: SQTIHQWPATLVQPVGSPLSLECTVEGTSNPNLYWYRQAAGRGLQLLFYSVGIGQISSEVPQNLSASRPQDRQFILSSKKLLLSDSGFYLCAWSGQGGFRAFFGQGTRLTVV.

The DNA for the CDR3 is TGTGCCAGCAGCCAAGATCTCGGTGAAAAACTGTTTTTT. It translates to CASSQDLGEKLFF. V is TRBV3-1 (or the pseudogene TRBV3-2) and J is TRBJ1-4; D is undetermined. The V end was cut by 0 bases, the J end by 7 bases, with 6 bases between. The germline V gene has CDR1 LGHDT and CDR2 YNNKEL (reference sequence). The CDR3 extends over 13 amino acids.

The gene calls are TRBV28 and TRBJ2-5; TRBD1 matches 7 bases. Losses at the gene ends were 4 bases for V and 9 bases for J; bases not matched to a gene: 5. This CDR3 region has 12 residues. From germline, CDR1 is MDHEN and CDR2 SYDVKM. CDR3 residues: CASSWGQQAQYF. CDR3 nucleotide sequence: TGTGCCAGCAGTTGGGGACAGCAGGCCCAGTACTTC. The full variable domain, its missing parts supplied by reference TRBV28 and TRBJ2-5, is DVKVTQSSRYLVKRTGEKVFLECVQDMDHENMFWYRQDPGLGLRLIYFSYDVKMKEKGDIPEGYSVSREKKERFSLILESASTNQTSMYLCASSWGQQAQYFGPGTRLLVL.

The chain combines TRBV6-1 with TRBJ1-4; 9 positions match TRBD1. V shed 3 bases, J shed 4 bases, and the junction held 3 bases outside the gene matches. This CDR3 comprises 15 residues. Per germline, CDR1 MNHNS and CDR2 SASEGT. Written as DNA, the CDR3 is TGTGCCAGCAGTGAGGGGGACAGGGATAATGAAAAACTGTTTTTT. As protein: CASSEGDRDNEKLFF.

The rearrangement links TRBV20-1 to TRBJ1-1; TRBD1 is a possible D gene (6 bases). Germline V gives CDR1 DFQATT, CDR2 SNEGSKA (reference sequence). There are 15 residues in the CDR3. Trimming shortened V by 3 bases and J by 0 bases, and 14 bases separated the two germline ends. CDR3 in DNA: TGCAGTGCTAGTCGACCAGACAGGATGAACACTGAAGCTTTCTTT. Protein sequence: CSASRPDRMNTEAFF.

The chain employs TRBV10-3 and TRBJ1-1; 7 bases fit TRBD1. Germline loops: CDR1 ENHRY, CDR2 SYGVKD. The V gene end was trimmed by 6 bases and the J gene end by 2 bases; junction bases not matched to a gene: 21. The CDR3 extends over 19 amino acids. Here the CDR3 reads CAIRWGVQGQQTLNTEAFF. In DNA, the CDR3 is TGTGCCATCAGATGGGGGGTACAGGGACAGCAAACCCTTAACACTGAAGCTTTCTTT.

V is TRBV19 and J is TRBJ2-6, with a possible D match to TRBD1 (5 bases). CDR1 is LNHDA and CDR2 is SQIVND in the germline V gene (reference sequence). The CDR3 length is 15 residues. V shed 4 bases and J shed 1 base, with 8 bases lying between them. In DNA, the CDR3 is TGTGCCAGTAGTAATAAGGGGTCTGGGGCCAACGTCCTGACTTTC. Translation gives CASSNKGSGANVLTF.

The chain links TRBV2 to TRBJ2-7; D not certain. The CDR3 runs 14 residues. The V and J ends lost 7 bases and 2 bases respectively, with 15 bases between them. The germline CDR1 and CDR2 sequences are SNHLY and FYNNEI. CDR3 loop: CASTPPARTYEQYF. The CDR3 coding sequence is TGTGCCAGCACTCCACCGGCGAGGACCTACGAGCAGTACTTC.

The chain employs TRBV28 and TRBJ1-1; D possibly corresponds to TRBD1 (5 bases). The germline V gene encodes CDR1 MDHEN and CDR2 SYDVKM. CDR3 size: 15 residues. V was cut by 5 bases and J by 0 bases, with 13 bases left in between. The DNA of the CDR3 is TGTGCCAGCAGTCCTCCGACAGCCCTGAACACTGAAGCTTTCTTT. Amino acid sequence: CASSPPTALNTEAFF.

The CDR3 DNA reads TGCGCCAGCAGACGGGAACGCCTGACTGAAGCTTTCTTT. Its protein product is CASRRERLTEAFF. The V call is TRBV5-1, the J call TRBJ1-1; the D is unclear. Trimming pared 5 bases from V and 5 bases from J, leaving 13 bases between. Germline assignment: CDR1 SGHRS and CDR2 YFSETQ. There are 13 residues in the CDR3. Based on the CDR3 plus reference TRBV5-1 and TRBJ1-1, the full variable domain is KAGVTQTPRYLIKTRGQQVTLSCSPISGHRSVSWYQQTPGQGLQFLFEYFSETQRNKGNFPGRFSGRQFSNSRSEMNVSTLELGDSALYLCASRRERLTEAFFGQGTRLTVV.